This entry lists 13 T cell receptor beta chains sequenced from one sample in a study of CD8+CD57+ T cells in acquired aplastic anemia (dated 2018 in TCRdb). The sequencer was an Illumina HiSeq 2000. Profiling of TCR beta VDJ combinations and CDR3 sequences used genomic DNA as the template. The public reads were quality trimmed at Q25 with fastp and then assembled into clones with MiXCR by TCRdb, keeping productive beta chains. Identical CDR3 proteins give one entry, which carries the most common genes and DNA. The sample table shows under 350,000 distinct CDR3 sequences, and approximately 57% are seen once. The top ten clones comprise under 1.5% of the sample. Patients chosen for sequencing had shown expansion of CD8+CD57+ cells by flow cytometry. Specimen: sorted CD4+, CD8+, or CD8+CD57+ T cells (not recorded which) from PBMCs. These TCRs come from a human donor with aplastic anemia.

This clonotype was seen at least ten times. The rearrangement joins TRBV10-3 to TRBJ1-1, with a possible D match to TRBD1 (5 bases). Germline loops: CDR1 ENHRY, CDR2 SYGVKD. Trimming removed 6 bases from V and 0 bases from J, with 23 bases in between. This CDR3 has 18 amino acids. The CDR3 region has the DNA TGTGCCATCAGACCCGCGGGGAGGGGCTCTCGTATGAACACTGAAGCTTTCTTT. Protein product: CAIRPAGRGSRMNTEAFF.

This clonotype was seen more than once but under ten times. V usage is TRBV20-1 and J usage is TRBJ2-2, with 9 bases matching TRBD1. The CDR3 is 14 residues long. Germline V gene lookup returns CDR1 DFQATT and CDR2 SNEGSKA (reference sequence). With 5 bases clipped from V and 2 bases from J, the junction kept 3 bases outside the gene matches. The CDR3 coding sequence is TGCAGTGCTCAGGGACAGGGTAACACCGGGGAGCTGTTTTTT. Translation gives CSAQGQGNTGELFF.

This clonotype was found many times. The V and J genes are TRBV24-1 and TRBJ2-3; the match to TRBD2 covers 8 bases. The CDR3 consists of 14 residues. From germline, CDR1 is KGHDR and CDR2 SFDVKD. With 3 bases clipped from V and 7 bases from J, the junction kept 5 bases outside the gene matches. CDR3 amino acids: CATSDPGLGNTQYF. Written as DNA, the CDR3 is TGTGCCACCAGTGATCCGGGACTAGGGAATACGCAGTATTTT.

CDR3 residues: CASSTGTGGAQNEQFF. The CDR3 DNA reads as TGTGCCAGTAGTACGGGGACAGGGGGCGCCCAGAATGAGCAGTTCTTC. The chain combines TRBV19 with TRBJ2-1; 12 bases line up with TRBD1. Germline V CDR1 and CDR2: LNHDA, SQIVND (reference sequence). The CDR3 has 16 amino acids. Trimming took 4 bases from V and 7 from J; bases not matched to a gene: 8.

This clonotype was detected only once. The chain joins TRBV7-6 to TRBJ2-1; 8 bases fit TRBD2. Germline V CDR1 and CDR2: SGHVS, FNYEAQ. The CDR3 is 19 amino acids. V was clipped by 4 bases and J by 14 bases; unmatched bases: 28. The CDR3 DNA reads as TGTGCCAGCAGCTCCTACGGGGGGGAGTTCAATGAGCAAGCGGGAGTGGAGTTCTTC. Translation: CASSSYGGEFNEQAGVEFF.

This clonotype was recorded only once. This sequence joins TRBV7-2 and TRBJ2-5, with D perhaps TRBD1 (6 bases). The V end lost 5 bases, the J end lost 7 bases, and 20 bases lay between the germline ends. Per germline, CDR1 SGHTA and CDR2 FQGNSA. This CDR3 is 15 amino acids long. As DNA, the CDR3 is TGTGCCAGCAGCCGCCTACCAACAGGGTCGGTGACCCAGTACTTC. It yields the protein CASSRLPTGSVTQYF.

This clonotype was recorded a few times. Just one base apart from a much larger clone, this may be a read error. The V and J genes are TRBV3-1 and TRBJ1-5, with D unresolved. From germline, CDR1 is LGHDT and CDR2 YNNKEL (reference sequence). The CDR3 runs to 14 residues. The CDR3 DNA is TGTGCCAGCAGCCAGACGGGTAGCGATCAGCCCCAGCATTTT. It yields the protein CASSQTGSDQPQHF.

This clonotype was seen many times. CDR3 coding DNA: TGTGCCAGCGGCGAGAATGAAAAACTGTTTTTT. This codes for CASGENEKLFF. The chain has TRBV9 and TRBJ1-4, with no clear D. Germline CDR1 reads SGDLS; CDR2 reads YYNGEE. Trimming stripped 7 bases from V and 5 bases from J, with 6 bases between. The CDR3 runs to 11 residues.

This clonotype was seen a single time. Sequence at one end of the junction differs from germline and may be a read error. The chain uses TRBV9 and TRBJ2-1; 12 nucleotides agree with TRBD1. CDR3 length equals 16 residues. Germline CDR1 SGDLS, CDR2 YYNGEE. CDR3 bases: TGTGCCAGCAGCACTATAGGGACAGGGGGCTACAGTGAGCGGTTCTTC. Translating gives CASSTIGTGGYSERFF.

CDR3 sequence: CSATPPTSGRSYEQYF. In nucleotides, the CDR3 is TGCAGTGCTACACCCCCGACTAGCGGGAGGTCCTACGAGCAGTACTTC. The chain links TRBV20-1 to TRBJ2-7; TRBD2 matches 13 bases. Germline lookup yields CDR1 DFQATT and CDR2 SNEGSKA (reference sequence). There are 16 residues in the CDR3. The V segment lost 4 bases and the J segment 1 base; nucleotides outside the gene matches: 7.

The V and J genes are TRBV7-2 and TRBJ2-5; D may be TRBD2 (5 bases). V lost 4 bases and J 4 bases, leaving 13 bases between the germline ends. Germline values: CDR1 SGHTA, CDR2 FQGNSA. CDR3 length: 14 residues. The DNA of the CDR3 is TGTGCCAGCAGCTCACCCGGGGTAGGAGAGACCCAGTACTTC. The encoded protein is CASSSPGVGETQYF. Full variable domain (rest looked up from reference TRBV7-2 and TRBJ2-5): GAGVSQSPSNKVTEKGKDVELRCDPISGHTALYWYRQSLGQGLEFLIYFQGNSAPDKSGLPSDRFSAERTGGSVSTLTIQRTQQEDSAVYLCASSSPGVGETQYFGPGTRLLVL.

There are many counts of this clonotype. J is TRBJ2-7 and V is TRBV2; 9 bases match TRBD1. The trim removed 5 bases at V and 2 bases at J, leaving 4 bases unmatched. The CDR3 is 14 amino acids. Per germline, CDR1 SNHLY and CDR2 FYNNEI. DNA for the CDR3: TGTGCCAGCAGTCTACAGGGGGCAACCTACGAGCAGTACTTC. Translated: CASSLQGATYEQYF.

V gene TRBV25-1 combines with J gene TRBJ2-3; 7 bases agree with TRBD1. The germline CDR1 and CDR2 sequences are MGHDK and SYGVNS. The CDR3 runs 16 residues. V lost 2 bases, J lost 1 base, and 6 bases stayed unmatched. CDR3 protein: CASSEPGTEGTDTQYF. Written as DNA, the CDR3 is TGTGCCAGCAGTGAACCAGGGACAGAAGGCACAGATACGCAGTATTTT.